A selection of T cell receptor beta chains follows, all from one sample in a study of T cell changes during pregnancy in multiple sclerosis. Profiling relied on immunoSEQ multiplex PCR, and the TCRdb table lists in-frame clones only, not all of them. Of about 36,000 clones in the sample, about 91% are singletons; the top ten hold under 0.55%. Material: CD4+ T cells from peripheral blood mononuclear cells, obtained after pregnancy. The receptors stem from a female donor with multiple sclerosis, enrolled in a pregnancy study. CDR3s include the opening cysteine and the closing phenylalanine or tryptophan. The order of the fields is clone size, J gene, V gene, D gene, CDR3 protein, CDR3 DNA. The D gene is left open where the match is weak. The size entry is marked missing in some rows and otherwise reads once, few, many or a size class.

- TRBJ1-3 TRBV18 - CASSPLSSSGNTIYF TGTGCCAGCTCACCACTTTCCAGCTCTGGAAACACCATATATTTT
few TRBJ1-1 TRBV5-1 TRBD1 CASRDRDTEAFF TGCGCCAGCCGGGACAGGGACACTGAAGCTTTCTTT
- TRBJ2-1 TRBV7-2 TRBD1 CASSARTGHGESFF TGTGCCAGCAGCGCCCGGACAGGGCATGGGGAATCGTTCTTC
- TRBJ1-3 TRBV28 - CASSPPGVTSGNTIYF TGTGCCAGCAGTCCCCCGGGAGTGACCTCTGGAAACACCATATATTTT
- TRBJ1-5 TRBV2 - CASRRGGVGQPQHF TGTGCCAGCAGGAGGGGAGGGGTTGGACAGCCCCAGCATTTT
- TRBJ1-4 TRBV18 TRBD1 CASSQETGEEKLFF TGTGCCAGCTCACAGGAAACAGGGGAAGAAAAACTGTTTTTT
- TRBJ1-2 TRBV15 - CATSRDHGGEGGYTF TGTGCCACCAGCAGAGATCATGGAGGGGAGGGTGGCTACACCTTC
- TRBJ2-7 TRBV6-1 - CASSEGGYEQYF TGTGCCAGCAGTGAAGGAGGTTACGAGCAGTACTTC
- TRBJ2-7 TRBV10-3 TRBD1 CATGQGVSYEQYF TGTGCCACCGGACAGGGGGTATCCTACGAGCAGTACTTC
- TRBJ1-2 TRBV5-1 - CASSLELDYGYTF TGCGCCAGCAGCTTAGAGTTGGACTATGGCTACACCTTC
- TRBJ1-3 TRBV7-9 - CASSFNSVNSGNTIYF TGTGCCAGCAGCTTCAACTCGGTTAACTCTGGAAACACCATATATTTT
- TRBJ1-3 TRBV7-2 TRBD1 CASSVQGAPGNTIYF TGTGCCAGCAGCGTACAGGGGGCGCCTGGAAACACCATATATTTT
- TRBJ2-7 TRBV6-5 - CASRQSLSSYEQYF TGTGCCAGCAGACAGAGTTTATCGTCCTACGAGCAGTACTTC
- TRBJ2-3 TRBV10-2 TRBD2 CASSLSSGGYDTQYF TGCGCCAGCAGCCTCTCTAGCGGGGGGTATGATACGCAGTATTTT
- TRBJ1-2 TRBV10-3 TRBD1 CAITRTGGFDGYTF TGTGCCATCACCCGGACAGGGGGTTTCGATGGCTACACCTTC
- TRBJ1-1 TRBV6-5 TRBD1 CASRPTGVQTEAFF TGTGCCAGCAGACCCACAGGGGTTCAGACTGAAGCTTTCTTT
few TRBJ1-6 TRBV5-1 TRBD1 CASSSGTGDSPLHF TGCGCCAGCAGCTCCGGGACAGGGGATTCACCCCTCCACTTT
- TRBJ1-1 TRBV19 - CASSIQIEAFF TGTGCCAGTAGTATCCAGATTGAAGCTTTCTTT
- TRBJ1-1 TRBV29-1 - CSVQKTAMNTEAFF TGCAGCGTCCAAAAGACAGCCATGAACACTGAAGCTTTCTTT
- TRBJ1-4 TRBV9 - CASSVDQGRTNEKLFF TGTGCCAGCAGCGTAGATCAGGGGCGGACTAATGAAAAACTGTTTTTT
once TRBJ1-2 TRBV7-9 - CATEAGSPTRGYTF TGTGCCACCGAGGCGGGGAGCCCCACTAGGGGCTACACCTTC
- TRBJ2-2 TRBV5-1 TRBD1 CASSTGTANTGELFF TGCGCCAGCAGCACCGGGACAGCGAACACCGGGGAGCTGTTTTTT
- TRBJ1-3 TRBV11-2 TRBD1 CASSLDRAGNTIYF TGTGCCAGCAGCTTGGACAGGGCTGGAAACACCATATATTTT
- TRBJ2-5 TRBV20-1 - CSSKRRETQYF TGCAGTTCGAAGCGGCGAGAGACCCAGTACTTC
- TRBJ2-5 TRBV29-1 - CSVDRGRETQYF TGCAGCGTTGATAGGGGGAGAGAGACCCAGTACTTC
- TRBJ2-5 TRBV2 - CASSQGETQYF TGTGCCAGCAGCCAGGGGGAGACCCAGTACTTC
- TRBJ1-2 TRBV5-4 - CASSVQGNYYGYTF TGTGCCAGCAGCGTCCAGGGAAACTACTATGGCTACACCTTC
- TRBJ1-2 TRBV28 - CASTAGSRGYTF TGTGCCAGCACAGCAGGGTCAAGGGGCTACACCTTC
- TRBJ1-1 TRBV2 - CASSAGVLNTEAFF TGTGCCAGCAGTGCGGGGGTATTGAACACTGAAGCTTTCTTT
few TRBJ1-1 TRBV2 - CASSVSVTNTEAFF TGTGCCAGCAGTGTATCGGTCACTAACACTGAAGCTTTCTTT
- TRBJ2-1 TRBV7-9 - CASSGLAGRSGEQFF TGTGCCAGCAGTGGACTGGCGGGACGGAGTGGTGAGCAGTTCTTC
- TRBJ1-1 TRBV2 - CASRGLKGDTEAFF TGTGCCAGCAGAGGATTAAAAGGGGACACTGAAGCTTTCTTT
once TRBJ2-3 TRBV10-2 TRBD1 CASSWDRGLPGTDTQYF TGCGCCAGCAGTTGGGACAGGGGGCTTCCGGGCACAGATACGCAGTATTTT
- TRBJ1-2 TRBV19 - CASTGNGKTYWRHTF TGTGCCAGCACGGGGAACGGTAAGACCTACTGGCGGCACACCTTC
once TRBJ1-5 TRBV29-1 - CSVGELNSNQPQHF TGCAGCGTTGGCGAGCTGAATAGCAATCAGCCCCAGCATTTT
- TRBJ2-1 TRBV10-3 - CAGRSTGTEQFF TGTGCCGGAAGATCCACAGGGACTGAGCAGTTCTTC
- TRBJ1-1 TRBV19 TRBD1 CASSAGQGTTEAFF TGTGCCAGTAGTGCGGGACAGGGGACCACTGAAGCTTTCTTT
- TRBJ2-6 TRBV5-1 - CASSLTGGANVLTF TGCGCCAGCAGCTTGACGGGAGGGGCCAACGTCCTGACTTTC
- TRBJ1-1 TRBV5-1 - CASSLAGTPLNTEAFF TGCGCCAGCAGCTTGGCAGGAACCCCCCTGAACACTGAAGCTTTCTTT
once TRBJ2-7 TRBV27 TRBD1 CASSLGRGQGEQYF TGTGCCAGCAGTTTAGGCAGGGGGCAGGGCGAGCAGTACTTC